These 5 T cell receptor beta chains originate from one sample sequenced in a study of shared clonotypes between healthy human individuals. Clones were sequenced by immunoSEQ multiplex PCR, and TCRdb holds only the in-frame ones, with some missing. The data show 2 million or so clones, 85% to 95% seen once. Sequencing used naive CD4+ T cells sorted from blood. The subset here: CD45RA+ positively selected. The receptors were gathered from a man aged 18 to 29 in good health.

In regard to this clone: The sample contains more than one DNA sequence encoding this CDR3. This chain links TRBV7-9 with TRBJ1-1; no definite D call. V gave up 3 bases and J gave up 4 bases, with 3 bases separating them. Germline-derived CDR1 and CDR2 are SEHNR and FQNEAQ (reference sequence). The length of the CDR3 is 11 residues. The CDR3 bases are TGTGCCAGCAGCTTGGCCACTGAAGCTTTCTTT. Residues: CASSLATEAFF.

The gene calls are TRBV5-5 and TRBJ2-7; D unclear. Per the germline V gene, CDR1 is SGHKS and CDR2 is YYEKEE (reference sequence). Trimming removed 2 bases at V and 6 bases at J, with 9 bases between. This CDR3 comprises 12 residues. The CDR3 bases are TGTGCCAGCAGCTTCGGCGGTGGCGAGCAGTACTTC. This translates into CASSFGGGEQYF.

The CDR3 spells CASSPRTLGPYEQYF. As DNA, the CDR3 is TGTGCCAGCTCACCTAGGACACTCGGACCCTACGAGCAGTACTTC. The gene calls are TRBV18 and TRBJ2-7; maybe TRBD1 (5 bases). The CDR3 runs to 15 residues. The V gene's germline CDR1 is KGHSH and CDR2 LQKENI. Trimming cost V 3 bases and J 2 bases, with 14 bases left between them.

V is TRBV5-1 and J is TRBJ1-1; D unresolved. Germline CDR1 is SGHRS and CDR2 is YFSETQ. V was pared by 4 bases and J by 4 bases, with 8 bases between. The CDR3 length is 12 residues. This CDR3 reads CASSMDATEAFF. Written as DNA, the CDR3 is TGCGCCAGCAGCATGGACGCCACTGAAGCTTTCTTT.

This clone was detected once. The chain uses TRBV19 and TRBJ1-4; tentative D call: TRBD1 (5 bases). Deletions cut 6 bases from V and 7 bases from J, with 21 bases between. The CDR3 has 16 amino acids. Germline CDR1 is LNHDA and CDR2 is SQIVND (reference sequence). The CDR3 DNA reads TGTGCCAGTAGGGACACCTCCTCTATACTTCCTGAAAAACTGTTTTTT. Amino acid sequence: CASRDTSSILPEKLFF.